This is a list of T cell receptor beta chains from one sample in a study of blood T cell repertoires in COVID-19. Generated by immunoSEQ multiplex PCR, the TCRdb table keeps only in-frame clones and is missing some. This table has approximately 150,000 clones, approximately 90% appearing once. Source material: peripheral blood. The receptors were gathered from a woman between 50 and 59 years old with acute or convalescent COVID-19. The CDR3 runs from the conserved cysteine through the conserved F or W.

V gene: TRBV7-2; J gene: TRBJ1-1; CDR3 protein: CASSLRYWWASANTEAFF
V gene: TRBV5-1; J gene: TRBJ2-7; CDR3 protein: CASSLEGGRGSGISYEQYF
V gene: TRBV6-5; J gene: TRBJ1-3; CDR3 protein: CASSYYPPGINTIYF
V gene: TRBV18; J gene: TRBJ1-1; CDR3 protein: CASSLDRGPWMNTEAFF
V gene: TRBV30; J gene: TRBJ1-1; CDR3 protein: CAWGDGNTEAFF
V gene: TRBV28; J gene: TRBJ2-2; CDR3 protein: CASSLLGELNTGELFF
V gene: TRBV25-1; J gene: TRBJ1-4; CDR3 protein: CASSRTGGNEKLFF
V gene: TRBV28; J gene: TRBJ1-4; CDR3 protein: CASSPPRQGREKLFF
V gene: TRBV5-1; J gene: TRBJ2-7; CDR3 protein: CASSLGQGGEEQYF
V gene: TRBV30; J gene: TRBJ2-7; CDR3 protein: CAWNFGPGNYEQYF
V gene: TRBV3-1/TRBV3-2; J gene: TRBJ2-7; CDR3 protein: CASSQGRGVHEQYF
V gene: TRBV30; J gene: TRBJ1-2; CDR3 protein: CAWRALNYGYTF
V gene: TRBV12-5; J gene: TRBJ2-3; CDR3 protein: CASALMGLAHTDTQYF
V gene: TRBV19; J gene: TRBJ2-1; CDR3 protein: CATTRDRGSYNEQFF
V gene: TRBV9; J gene: TRBJ2-2; CDR3 protein: CASSPGPGTGPTGELFF
V gene: TRBV24-1; J gene: TRBJ1-1; CDR3 protein: CATSDPGQGKNTEAFF
V gene: TRBV27; J gene: TRBJ1-2; CDR3 protein: CASSFGTGNGYTF
V gene: TRBV6-5; J gene: TRBJ2-3; CDR3 protein: CASRGQGFEVDTQYF
V gene: TRBV30; J gene: TRBJ1-1; CDR3 protein: CAWRAKGQGRVVELNTEAFF
V gene: TRBV24-1; J gene: TRBJ2-1; CDR3 protein: CATSDGDYLYNEQFF
V gene: TRBV6-5; J gene: TRBJ1-6; CDR3 protein: CASIPDRAYNSPLHF
V gene: TRBV7-2; J gene: TRBJ2-3; CDR3 protein: CASSLDGGGTDTQYF
V gene: TRBV11-3; J gene: TRBJ1-6; CDR3 protein: CASSLGVRSPLHF
V gene: TRBV19; J gene: TRBJ2-1; CDR3 protein: CASSIGQGSYNEQFF
V gene: TRBV27; J gene: TRBJ2-3; CDR3 protein: CASSLSKTADTQYF
V gene: TRBV6-5; J gene: TRBJ2-7; CDR3 protein: CASRVAGGDYEQYF
V gene: TRBV5-6; J gene: TRBJ1-2; CDR3 protein: CASSFPGVDYGYTF